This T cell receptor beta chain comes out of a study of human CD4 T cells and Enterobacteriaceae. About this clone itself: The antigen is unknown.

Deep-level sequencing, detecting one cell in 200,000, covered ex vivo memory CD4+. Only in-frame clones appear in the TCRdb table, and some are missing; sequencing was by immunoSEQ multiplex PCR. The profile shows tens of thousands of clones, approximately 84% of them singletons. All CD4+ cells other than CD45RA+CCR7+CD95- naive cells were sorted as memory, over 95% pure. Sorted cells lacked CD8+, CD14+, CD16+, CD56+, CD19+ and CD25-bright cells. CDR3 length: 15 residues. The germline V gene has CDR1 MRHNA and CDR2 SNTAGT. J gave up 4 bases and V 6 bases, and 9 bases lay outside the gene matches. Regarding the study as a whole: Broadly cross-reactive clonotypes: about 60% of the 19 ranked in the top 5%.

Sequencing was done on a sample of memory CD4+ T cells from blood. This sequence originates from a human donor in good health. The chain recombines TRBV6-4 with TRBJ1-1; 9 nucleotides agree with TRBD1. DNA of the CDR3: TGTGCCAGCAGCCCCCAGGGACAGGGATCCACTGAAGCTTTCTTT. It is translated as CASSPQGQGSTEAFF.